This record looks at one TCR beta chain sequence and its context. Antigen unknown. With 0 bases removed from V and 3 bases from J, the gap between germline ends came to 10 bases. This CDR3 contains 15 residues. Germline CDR1 reads MRHNA; CDR2 reads SNTAGT. The entry originates in a study of cytomegalovirus exposure and HLA in healthy donors. Only in-frame clones appear in the TCRdb table, and some are missing; sequencing was by immunoSEQ multiplex PCR. Of 230,000 or so clones in the sample, almost 90% were seen once. Findings and limits, study-wide: A few chains linked to CMV were shown in vitro to be specific for CMV antigens. The finding came from a later analysis; first-cohort TCR clusters tended to co-occur in the roughly 120 validation repertoires.

Separate from the approximately 670-subject first cohort was the approximately 110-subject validation cohort, to which the donors belonged. This receptor was taken from a woman aged 18-35 years in good health and CMV-seronegative. Sequencing was done on a sample of PBMCs. The rearrangement joins TRBV6-4 to TRBJ2-3, with D uncertain. The CDR3 coding sequence is TGTGCCAGCAGTGACTCGAGAACAGAAACAGATACGCAGTATTTT. Translation gives CASSDSRTETDTQYF.